A single sample gave rise to the 26 T cell receptor beta chains below, sequenced in a study of T cells after yellow fever vaccination. TCRdb analysed the 5' RACE reads with MiXCR anew, one entry per CDR3 protein. The sample yields 100,000 to 150,000 distinct CDR3 sequences, about 8.4% seen once. The sequences come from CD8+ T cells sorted from PBMCs, collected on the day of the yellow fever booster vaccination. The receptor source for this set is a young man who received the YFV17D yellow fever vaccine.

This clonotype was recorded many times. The chain recombines TRBV20-1 with TRBJ2-1; either TRBD1 or TRBD2 may supply D (6 bases each). Trimming removed 1 base at V and 2 bases at J, with 12 bases between. Germline assignment: CDR1 DFQATT and CDR2 SNEGSKA (reference sequence). This CDR3 is 15 amino acids long. CDR3 in amino acids: CSARAEEGAYNEQFF. The CDR3, as DNA: TGCAGTGCTAGAGCCGAGGAGGGGGCCTACAATGAGCAGTTCTTC.

This clonotype was counted between two and nine times. The genes are TRBV29-1 and TRBJ2-5; TRBD1 or TRBD2 may be the D gene (7 bases each). This CDR3 spans 14 amino acids. V lost 2 bases and J 5 bases, leaving 15 bases between the germline ends. Per germline, CDR1 SQVTM and CDR2 ANQGSEA. As DNA, the CDR3 is TGCAGCGTTGAACTGACAGGGAGGGGGGAGACCCAGTACTTC. Protein product: CSVELTGRGETQYF.

This clonotype was observed once. The chain uses TRBV4-1 and TRBJ2-1; 13 bases align to TRBD2. V shed 1 base and J 16 bases; nucleotides not matched to a gene: 10. The CDR3 consists of 15 residues. From germline, CDR1 is MGHRA and CDR2 YSYEKL. CDR3: CASSQGGTSGGAGFF. DNA for the CDR3: TGCGCCAGCAGCCAAGGAGGAACTAGCGGGGGGGCCGGTTTCTTC.

There are a few counts of this clonotype. The rearrangement joins TRBV4-1 to TRBJ2-1, with D possibly matching TRBD2 (6 bases). Germline V gene sequence: CDR1 MGHRA, CDR2 YSYEKL. V lost 1 base to trimming and J lost 10 bases, with 14 bases between them. The CDR3 loop spans 14 amino acids. The CDR3 reads CASSQGRLALEQFF. The CDR3 DNA sequence: TGCGCCAGCAGCCAAGGCCGTCTAGCGCTCGAGCAGTTCTTC.

V is TRBV7-9 and J is TRBJ2-5; a possible D gene is TRBD1 (6 bases). V shed 11 bases and J shed 5 bases, with 24 bases lying between them. CDR1 is SEHNR, CDR2 FQNEAQ, per germline (reference sequence). There are 15 residues in the CDR3. The CDR3 DNA reads as TGTGCCGGCGAGGAATGGACAGCACGGCGGGAGACCCAGTACTTC. As protein: CAGEEWTARRETQYF.

This clonotype occurred a few times. The J gene is TRBJ2-3, the V gene TRBV6-4, with 7 bases aligning to TRBD2. Per the germline V gene, CDR1 is MRHNA and CDR2 is SNTAGT. The CDR3 covers 15 residues. Unmatched junction bases numbered 6, after V lost 2 bases and J lost 4 bases. CDR3 in amino acids: CASSDGAGEADTQYF. For the CDR3, the DNA is TGTGCCAGCAGTGACGGGGCGGGGGAGGCAGATACGCAGTATTTT.

The rearrangement links TRBV5-5 to TRBJ2-3, with D tentatively TRBD2 (6 bases). The length of the CDR3 is 16 residues. From germline, CDR1 is SGHKS and CDR2 YYEKEE (reference sequence). The V and J ends lost 4 bases and 2 bases respectively, with 17 bases between them. The CDR3 loop reads CASSPRDFLNTDTQYF. Here the CDR3 DNA reads TGTGCCAGCAGCCCCCGGGACTTCCTGAACACAGATACGCAGTATTTT.

This chain joins TRBV7-9 and TRBJ2-1; D gene ambiguous. Trimming took 4 bases from V and 4 from J, leaving 8 bases between them. The CDR3 spans 13 residues. The germline V gene has CDR1 SEHNR and CDR2 FQNEAQ (reference sequence). CDR3 DNA sequence: TGTGCCAGCAGCTCGTGGGGTTACAATGAGCAGTTCTTC. Protein sequence: CASSSWGYNEQFF.

The chain links TRBV6-2 or TRBV6-3 to TRBJ2-1; TRBD1 matches 9 bases. In germline, CDR1 is MNHEY, CDR2 SVGEGT. The trim removed 2 bases at V and 14 bases at J, leaving 25 bases unmatched. This CDR3 region has 19 residues. The CDR3 region has the DNA TGTGCCAGCAGTTACGGTGGCATCCTAGGGACAGGGAGAGAATGGGAGAAGTTCTTC. Protein product: CASSYGGILGTGREWEKFF.

This chain connects TRBV5-1 to TRBJ2-1, with a tentative D call TRBD1 (5 bases). Germline assignment: CDR1 SGHRS and CDR2 YFSETQ. V lost 1 base to trimming and J lost 7 bases, with 9 bases between them. This CDR3 is built from 13 residues. The CDR3 is CASSLRYRNEQFF. The CDR3 coding sequence is TGCGCCAGCAGCTTGAGGTACAGGAATGAGCAGTTCTTC. Full variable domain (outside the CDR3, taken from reference TRBV5-1 and TRBJ2-1): KAGVTQTPRYLIKTRGQQVTLSCSPISGHRSVSWYQQTPGQGLQFLFEYFSETQRNKGNFPGRFSGRQFSNSRSEMNVSTLELGDSALYLCASSLRYRNEQFFGPGTRLTVL.

This clonotype was counted between two and nine times. The chain combines TRBV4-3 with TRBJ1-1; D remains unclear. Trimming took off 0 bases at V and 2 bases at J, with 10 bases between the two ends. This CDR3 is built from 15 residues. CDR1 is LGHNA and CDR2 is YSLEER in the germline V gene. The CDR3 here is CASSQDRTANTEAFF. CDR3 nucleotide sequence: TGCGCCAGCAGCCAAGATAGAACAGCCAACACTGAAGCTTTCTTT.

The V gene is TRBV5-5, the J gene TRBJ1-5, with D possibly TRBD1 on 5 matching bases. CDR1 is SGHKS, CDR2 YYEKEE, per germline (reference sequence). V lost 4 bases to trimming and J lost 6 bases, with 23 bases between them. CDR3 length: 17 amino acids. CDR3 amino acids: CASSEVPGTPTGQPQHF. CDR3 bases: TGTGCCAGCAGCGAAGTACCCGGGACCCCGACGGGTCAGCCCCAGCATTTT.

This chain links TRBV7-6 with TRBJ1-1; TRBD1 matches 7 bases. The ends lost 2 bases at V and 3 bases at J; junction bases unmatched: 3. The CDR3 runs to 14 residues. Per the germline V gene, CDR1 is SGHVS and CDR2 is FNYEAQ. The CDR3 DNA sequence: TGTGCCAGCAGCTTAAGGGGGCAAGACACTGAAGCTTTCTTT. It translates to CASSLRGQDTEAFF.

This clonotype turned up a few times. The chain couples TRBV4-1 to TRBJ2-5; D is tentatively TRBD1 or TRBD2 (5 bases each). Germline CDR1 MGHRA, CDR2 YSYEKL. Trimming took 3 bases from V and 5 from J, leaving 16 bases between them. The CDR3 has 15 residues. CDR3 coding DNA: TGCGCCAGCAGCCACCCGGGACCCCAAGGGGAGACCCAGTACTTC. Amino acids: CASSHPGPQGETQYF.

The rearrangement uses TRBV12-5 and TRBJ2-7, with a weak D call TRBD2 (6 bases). Trimming removed 6 bases from V and 0 bases from J, with 15 bases in between. Germline V lookup: CDR1 LGHNT, CDR2 FRNRAP. The CDR3 loop spans 15 amino acids. Written as DNA, the CDR3 is TGTGCTAGTGGCCCGGGACTTCTGAGCTCCTACGAGCAGTACTTC. Protein: CASGPGLLSSYEQYF.

This clonotype was counted between two and nine times. The genes are TRBV12-3 or TRBV12-4 and TRBJ2-7, with no clear D. The CDR3 loop spans 12 amino acids. V was trimmed by 3 bases and J by 6 bases, leaving 9 bases between them. Here the CDR3 DNA reads TGTGCCAGCAGTTTTAGCTTCTCCGAGCAGTACTTC. The encoded protein is CASSFSFSEQYF.

This clonotype was seen a handful of times. This chain uses TRBV6-6 with TRBJ1-1; a possible D gene is TRBD1 (5 bases). The CDR3 spans 11 residues. Per germline, CDR1 MNHNY and CDR2 SVGAGI (reference sequence). Trimming removed 10 bases at V and 6 bases at J, with 12 bases between. CDR3 nucleotides: TGTGCCACCCTAGGAGGGGCTGAAGCTTTCTTT. It encodes CATLGGAEAFF.

This clonotype was seen a few times. This chain joins TRBV7-6 and TRBJ2-1; the D gene is possibly TRBD2 (7 bases). Trimming shortened V by 7 bases and J by 10 bases, and 23 bases separated the two germline ends. Per germline, CDR1 SGHVS and CDR2 FNYEAQ. CDR3 size: 15 residues. This CDR3 is CASTQGGGPCREQFF. The CDR3 nucleotides read TGTGCCAGCACCCAAGGCGGGGGCCCTTGTCGGGAGCAGTTCTTC.

The CDR3 loop reads CASSAVRTRGTDTQYF. CDR3 nucleotide sequence: TGTGCCAGCAGCGCCGTACGGACAAGAGGCACAGATACGCAGTATTTT. The chain links TRBV7-9 to TRBJ2-3, with D perhaps matching TRBD1 (5 bases). CDR1 and CDR2 from the germline V gene are SEHNR and FQNEAQ (reference sequence). This CDR3 has 16 amino acids. Trimming pared 5 bases from V and 1 base from J, leaving 16 bases between.

V is TRBV2 and J is TRBJ2-3; D remains unclear. This CDR3 is 15 amino acids long. Trimming shortened V by 6 bases and J by 0 bases, and 13 bases separated the two germline ends. Germline CDR1 reads SNHLY; CDR2 reads FYNNEI. In nucleotides, the CDR3 is TGTGCCAGCAGCTTACCGATCACTAGCACAGATACGCAGTATTTT. It is translated as CASSLPITSTDTQYF.

In its sample, this clonotype was seen many times. V is TRBV7-2 and J is TRBJ2-1; 12 nucleotides align to TRBD2. CDR3 size: 15 residues. The V and J ends lost 5 bases and 5 bases, in that order; junction bases with no gene match: 4. Germline CDR1 is SGHTA and CDR2 is FQGNSA. The CDR3 bases are TGTGCCAGCAGCCACGGACTAGCGGGGAACAATGAGCAGTTCTTC. It codes for CASSHGLAGNNEQFF. Full variable domain (remainder filled in from reference TRBV7-2 and TRBJ2-1): GAGVSQSPSNKVTEKGKDVELRCDPISGHTALYWYRQSLGQGLEFLIYFQGNSAPDKSGLPSDRFSAERTGGSVSTLTIQRTQQEDSAVYLCASSHGLAGNNEQFFGPGTRLTVL.

This clonotype was seen a handful of times. The CDR3: CASSYPKTFLDNEQFF. In nucleotides, the CDR3 is TGTGCCAGCAGTTACCCCAAGACTTTTTTAGACAATGAGCAGTTCTTC. This chain joins TRBV12-3 or TRBV12-4 and TRBJ2-1; no reliable D call. Trimming left V 4 bases short and J 5 bases short, with 18 bases between. There are 16 residues in the CDR3.

This clonotype has more than one count but fewer than ten. The junction departs from the called germline gene at one end, perhaps through a read error. V usage is TRBV4-3 and J usage is TRBJ2-2; D is perhaps TRBD2 (5 bases). CDR3 length equals 14 residues. Germline V lookup: CDR1 LGHNA, CDR2 YSLEER. CDR3 protein: CASSHTTPTGEPFF. The CDR3, as DNA: TGCGCCAGCAGCCATACGACACCCACCGGGGAGCCGTTTTTT.

The chain carries TRBV28 and TRBJ2-7, with D possibly TRBD1 on 6 matching bases. This CDR3 is built from 12 residues. CDR1 MDHEN and CDR2 SYDVKM come from the germline V gene. V lost 6 bases and J lost 3, with 9 bases in between. The CDR3 nucleotides are TGTGCCAGCAGCCCGGACAGCTACGAGCAGTACGTC. Its protein product is CASSPDSYEQYV.

The chain has TRBV4-2 and TRBJ2-3; D may be TRBD2 (5 bases). Deletions cut 4 bases from V and 0 bases from J, with 17 bases between. This CDR3 contains 17 residues. Per germline, CDR1 LGHNA and CDR2 YNFKEQ. The CDR3 here is CASSLGASTTSTDTQYF. The CDR3 DNA sequence: TGTGCCAGCAGCCTCGGAGCATCGACTACTAGCACAGATACGCAGTATTTT.

In its sample, this clonotype was seen many times. The CDR3 protein is CSAPWGYEQYF. CDR3 bases: TGCAGTGCTCCGTGGGGCTACGAGCAGTACTTC. The rearrangement uses TRBV20-1 and TRBJ2-7; no clear D gene. V was pared by 5 bases and J by 3 bases, with 8 bases between. Per the germline V gene, CDR1 is DFQATT and CDR2 is SNEGSKA (reference sequence). The CDR3 consists of 11 residues.